This T cell receptor beta chain appears in the sequencing data of a study of cytomegalovirus exposure and HLA in healthy donors. The roughly 120-subject validation cohort, separate from the approximately 670-subject first cohort, included the donors. TCRdb's copy holds only in-frame clones and misses some; the assay was immunoSEQ multiplex PCR. Here the sample spans more than 80,000 clones, around 89% being singletons. The CDR3 covers 13 residues. In germline, CDR1 is SGHAT, CDR2 FQNNGV. Trimming removed 5 bases at V and 3 bases at J, with 8 bases between. The chain couples TRBV11-2 to TRBJ2-1, with D uncertain. Sequencing was performed on PBMCs. The sequence came from a woman under 30 in good health and CMV-seropositive. CDR3 in amino acids: CASSLLIYNEQFF. CDR3 bases: TGTGCCAGCAGCCTCCTAATCTACAATGAGCAGTTCTTC.